The table lists the clone carrying this TCR beta chain with many counts. Its antigen is currently unknown. The sample is drawn from a study of identical twins. Study conclusions and caveats: Models underestimated TCR alpha sharing (out-of-frame) in monozygotic twins.

The cDNA had a unique molecular identifier and a template-switch universal primer site. TCRdb re-called the 5' RACE reads with MiXCR, one entry per CDR3 protein. Of approximately 700,000 distinct CDR3 sequences listed, approximately 6.1% were seen once; the top ten hold under 2%. The CDR3 has 15 residues. Germline CDR1 is SGHDN and CDR2 is FVKESK. The V end was cut by 4 bases, the J end by 4 bases, with 13 bases between. This clonotype was obtained from a man between 18 and 29 years old in good health. The chain is built from TRBV14 and TRBJ2-2; D might be TRBD1 (5 bases). Material for sequencing was naive T cells sorted from blood. In nucleotides, the CDR3 is TGTGCCAGCAGCCCTCGGACAAGGACCACCGGGGAGCTGTTTTTT. Its translation: CASSPRTRTTGELFF.